This T cell receptor (beta chain) was recovered during a study of early T cells in non-severe SARS-CoV-2 infection. Study information: Unpaired chains resulted from sequencing bulk RNA of unsorted whole blood.

Notes on this clonotype: Its antigen is not known.

General study results and limits: Matching with VDJdb favored anti-spike CD8 responses (missing private and CD4 specificities).

Molecules of cDNA were individually given unique molecular identifiers that were attached to them. TCRdb re-called the 5' RACE reads with MiXCR, one entry per CDR3 protein. The sample contains over 50,000 distinct CDR3 sequences, 8% to 10% of which appear only once. The source material was whole blood. This clonotype was sampled from an adult who was a healthcare worker with PCR-confirmed SARS-CoV-2 infection or an uninfected control (not recorded which).

The CDR3 nucleotides read TGTGCCACCGCCTCGGGGGACATTCAGTACTTC. This codes for CATASGDIQYF. The V gene is TRBV19, the J gene TRBJ2-4, with D possibly being TRBD2 (6 bases). Germline CDR1 reads LNHDA; CDR2 reads SQIVND (reference sequence). V lost 10 bases to trimming and J lost 8 bases, with 12 bases between them. CDR3 length: 11 amino acids.